Each of the 21 T cell receptor beta chains below was sequenced from the same sample in a study of blood T cells in healthy people across ages. It was with a sample-barcoded 5' primer and a J-beta primer mix that a second PCR of roughly 7 to 12 cycles was run. TCRdb fed the 5' RACE reads into MiXCR, producing one record per CDR3 protein. The sample carries approximately 830,000 distinct CDR3 sequences, about 62% recorded once. The sequenced sample was blood. The receptors were gathered from a man aged 25-45 years in good health.

The CDR3 loop reads CASSTIVVPEQFF. DNA for the CDR3: TGTGCCAGCAGCACTATCGTCGTGCCTGAGCAGTTCTTC. The chain has TRBV11-2 and TRBJ2-1; D not resolved. Trimming removed 5 bases from V and 9 bases from J, with 14 bases in between. Germline V gene lookup returns CDR1 SGHAT and CDR2 FQNNGV. This CDR3 comprises 13 residues.

This clonotype was counted ten times or more. J is TRBJ2-1 and V is TRBV21-1; the D call TRBD1 from the table was never checked on the DNA. TRBV21-1 is listed as a pseudogene. The CDR3 is 13 amino acids. DNA for the CDR3: TGTGCCAGCAGCAAAGTCCCAGGGACTGAGCAGTTCTTC. Protein sequence: CASSKVPGTEQFF.

V is TRBV14 and J is TRBJ2-1; D is unresolved. The germline V gene encodes CDR1 SGHDN and CDR2 FVKESK. V was pared by 5 bases and J by 4 bases, with 9 bases between. This CDR3 is 13 amino acids long. In DNA form, the CDR3 reads TGTGCCAGCAGCACCGTGCGATACAATGAGCAGTTCTTC. Translating gives CASSTVRYNEQFF.

The chain carries TRBV10-3 and TRBJ2-1; weak D call: TRBD1 (6 bases). This CDR3 is 12 amino acids long. Germline-derived CDR1 and CDR2 are ENHRY and SYGVKD. V lost 6 bases, J lost 9 bases, and 12 bases lay in between. The CDR3: CAISTGMGEQFF. The CDR3 bases are TGTGCCATCAGCACAGGGATGGGTGAGCAGTTCTTC.

DNA of the CDR3: TGTGCCAGCAGTTACTCCGACCCCCGGGGTTACAATGAGCAGTTCTTC. This translates into CASSYSDPRGYNEQFF. This chain joins TRBV6-6 and TRBJ2-1; weak D call: TRBD2 (5 bases). CDR1 and CDR2 (germline): MNHNY, SVGAGI (reference sequence). The CDR3 runs 16 residues. Trimming pared 0 bases from V and 4 bases from J, leaving 13 bases between.

The genes are TRBV15 and TRBJ2-5, with a tentative D call TRBD1 (5 bases). The CDR3 has 16 residues. CDR1 is LNHNV, CDR2 YYDKDF, per germline (reference sequence). Trimming stripped 5 bases from V and 4 bases from J, with 20 bases between. The CDR3 region is CATSSRYAAGRETQYF. In DNA form, the CDR3 reads TGTGCCACCAGCTCACGCTATGCGGCAGGGCGAGAGACCCAGTACTTC.

This clonotype showed up just a few times. V usage is TRBV5-1 and J usage is TRBJ2-1; possible D gene TRBD1, 6 bases. V lost 0 bases and J lost 5, with 9 bases in between. Looked up from germline, CDR1 is SGHRS and CDR2 is YFSETQ. CDR3 length: 14 amino acids. CDR3 coding DNA: TGCGCCAGCAGCTTGGGGACAGCAAACAATGAGCAGTTCTTC. Encoded protein: CASSLGTANNEQFF.

The gene calls are TRBV4-2 and TRBJ2-3; the D gene is possibly TRBD1 (6 bases). The CDR3 length is 14 residues. Per germline, CDR1 LGHNA and CDR2 YNFKEQ. V gave up 6 bases and J gave up 1 base, with 11 bases separating them. The CDR3 protein is CASRDEGGTDTQYF. The CDR3 DNA follows: TGTGCCAGCAGAGACGAGGGGGGCACAGATACGCAGTATTTT.

The chain employs TRBV14 and TRBJ1-2, with a possible D match to TRBD1 (6 bases). CDR1 is SGHDN and CDR2 is FVKESK in the germline V gene. The CDR3 loop spans 13 amino acids. Trimming shortened V by 4 bases and J by 8 bases, and 14 bases separated the two germline ends. The chain's CDR3 is CASSPTQGIGYTF. DNA of the CDR3: TGTGCCAGCAGCCCAACTCAGGGGATCGGCTACACCTTC.

The CDR3 DNA sequence: TGCAGCGTTGAAGATGAAGACAGGGGAACCTACGAGCAGTACTTC. Amino acid sequence: CSVEDEDRGTYEQYF. The gene calls are TRBV29-1 and TRBJ2-7; TRBD1 aligns across 8 bases. Per germline, CDR1 SQVTM and CDR2 ANQGSEA. This CDR3 spans 15 amino acids. Trimming cost V 0 bases and J 2 bases; bases outside gene matches: 6.

This clonotype has just a few counts. This chain uses TRBV29-1 with TRBJ1-2, with D uncertain. Per germline, CDR1 SQVTM and CDR2 ANQGSEA. V was shortened by 5 bases and J by 5 bases, with 9 bases between the two germline ends. The CDR3 sequence is 11 residues long. This CDR3 is CSVSLGYGYTF. Here the CDR3 DNA reads TGCAGCGTTAGTTTGGGATATGGCTACACCTTC. Drawing the rest from reference TRBV29-1 and TRBJ1-2, the complete variable domain is SAVISQKPSRDICQRGTSLTIQCQVDSQVTMMFWYRQQPGQSLTLIATANQGSEATYESGFVIDKFPISRPNLTFSTLTVSNMSPEDSSIYLCSVSLGYGYTFGSGTRLTVV.

The table lists this clonotype with a few counts. V and J are TRBV10-3 and TRBJ2-7; weak D call: TRBD1 (5 bases). Per germline, CDR1 ENHRY and CDR2 SYGVKD. This CDR3 region has 11 residues. V was clipped by 4 bases and J by 5 bases, with 6 bases between them. For the CDR3, the DNA is TGTGCCATCAGTGGGGGCCACGAGCAGTACTTC. Protein product: CAISGGHEQYF.

The chain has TRBV2 and TRBJ2-6; weak D call: TRBD2 (5 bases). V dropped 11 bases and J dropped 1 base, with 18 bases sitting between them. There are 16 residues in the CDR3. Germline values: CDR1 SNHLY, CDR2 FYNNEI. The CDR3 nucleotides are TGTGCCGGCCGGGAAGGGTCTATATCTGGGGCCAACGTCCTGACTTTC. Translating gives CAGREGSISGANVLTF.

The V call is TRBV12-3 or TRBV12-4, the J call TRBJ1-2; D may be TRBD1 (6 bases). The CDR3 loop spans 12 amino acids. V was pared by 2 bases and J by 8 bases, with 9 bases between. The CDR3 here is CASSLQGTGYTF. The CDR3 DNA follows: TGTGCCAGCAGTTTACAGGGGACGGGCTACACCTTC.

The chain employs TRBV9 and TRBJ2-1; TRBD1 matches at 8 bases. In germline, CDR1 is SGDLS, CDR2 YYNGEE. V trimming: 0 bases; J trimming: 9 bases; junction bases outside the gene matches: 5. The CDR3 loop spans 14 amino acids. The DNA of the CDR3 is TGTGCCAGCAGCGTAGCTGCAGGGGGCAGTGAGCAGTTCTTC. It specifies CASSVAAGGSEQFF. The variable domain in full, completed from reference TRBV9 and TRBJ2-1, reads DSGVTQTPKHLITATGQRVTLRCSPRSGDLSVYWYQQSLDQGLQFLIQYYNGEERAKGNILERFSAQQFPDLHSELNLSSLELGDSALYFCASSVAAGGSEQFFGPGTRLTVL.

This clonotype has a single count. The genes are TRBV28 and TRBJ2-1, with no clear D. Germline CDR1 reads MDHEN; CDR2 reads SYDVKM. V lost 5 bases and J 6 bases, leaving 17 bases between the germline ends. There are 15 residues in the CDR3. The CDR3 region is CASSGRPTPGNEQFF. CDR3 sequence (DNA): TGTGCCAGCAGTGGCAGGCCCACTCCAGGCAATGAGCAGTTCTTC.

The gene calls are TRBV29-1 and TRBJ1-4, with D uncertain. Germline V gene data show CDR1 as SQVTM and CDR2 as ANQGSEA. Trimming shortened V by 1 base and J by 5 bases, and 8 bases separated the two germline ends. CDR3 length: 13 residues. The CDR3 DNA reads as TGCAGCGTTGAAGTATCTAGGAATGAAAAACTGTTTTTT. Its translation is CSVEVSRNEKLFF.

The chain joins TRBV27 to TRBJ2-3, with 8 bases that match TRBD2. The CDR3 is 17 residues long. Per the germline V gene, CDR1 is MNHEY and CDR2 is SMNVEV (reference sequence). V gave up 0 bases and J gave up 7 bases; unmatched junction bases: 12. CDR3 loop: CASSLSERGPLGHTQYF. The CDR3 DNA follows: TGTGCCAGCAGTTTATCTGAGCGGGGGCCCCTTGGTCATACGCAGTATTTT.

The genes are TRBV7-9 and TRBJ2-3; a weak D match, TRBD2 (5 bases). V shed 3 bases and J shed 9 bases, with 13 bases lying between them. Germline values: CDR1 SEHNR, CDR2 FQNEAQ (reference sequence). This CDR3 is 13 amino acids long. Here the CDR3 DNA reads TGTGCCAGCAGCTTTGACGTAATAGCGACGCAGTATTTT. Protein product: CASSFDVIATQYF.

The J gene is TRBJ1-1, the V gene TRBV3-1, with TRBD1 matching 11 bases. The V gene's germline CDR1 is LGHDT and CDR2 YNNKEL (reference sequence). This CDR3 has 14 residues. V lost 3 bases to trimming and J lost 5 bases; unmatched junction nucleotides: 2. In DNA, the CDR3 is TGTGCCAGCAGCCAGGGACAGGGGGAGACTGAAGCTTTCTTT. Encoded protein: CASSQGQGETEAFF.

This clonotype came up a few times. This sequence joins TRBV7-2 and TRBJ2-7, with 9 bases fitting TRBD1. The J call is in doubt because the DNA end fits TRBJ2-5 better. Germline CDR1 and CDR2: SGHTA and FQGNSA. The CDR3 totals 16 residues. For the CDR3, the DNA is TGTGCCAGCAGCCTCAATACGGGACAGGGCCACGAGACCCAGTACTTC. Translated: CASSLNTGQGHETQYF.